This record concerns one TCR beta chain sequence. Treatment defined: some 20 received Ad26.COV2.S at low or high dose, single or two shots; 5 received placebo; per-sample allocation not given. Sampling occurred on day 63 after the first vaccine or placebo injection. The vaccine antigen was prefusion-stabilized Wuhan SARS-CoV-2 spike. The CDR3 totals 14 residues. The V gene's germline CDR1 is LNHDA and CDR2 SQIVND (reference sequence). The trim removed 3 bases at V and 5 bases at J, leaving 4 bases unmatched. The sample is drawn from a study of Ad26.COV2.S vaccination and SARS-CoV-2 variants. The repertoire was sequenced with immunoSEQ multiplex PCR; TCRdb's copy has only in-frame clones and lacks some. The sample includes hundreds of thousands of clones, over 80% of them seen just once.

The sequence came from a person between 18 and 65 years old who received the Ad26.COV2.S COVID-19 vaccine or a placebo. This sequence joins TRBV19 and TRBJ1-1; TRBD1 matches 9 bases. This sample comprised peripheral blood, obtained in a trial of Ad26.COV2.S vaccine versus placebo. CDR3 sequence (DNA): TGTGCCAGTAGTATCGGACAGGGGTGGACTGAAGCTTTCTTT. Translated: CASSIGQGWTEAFF.